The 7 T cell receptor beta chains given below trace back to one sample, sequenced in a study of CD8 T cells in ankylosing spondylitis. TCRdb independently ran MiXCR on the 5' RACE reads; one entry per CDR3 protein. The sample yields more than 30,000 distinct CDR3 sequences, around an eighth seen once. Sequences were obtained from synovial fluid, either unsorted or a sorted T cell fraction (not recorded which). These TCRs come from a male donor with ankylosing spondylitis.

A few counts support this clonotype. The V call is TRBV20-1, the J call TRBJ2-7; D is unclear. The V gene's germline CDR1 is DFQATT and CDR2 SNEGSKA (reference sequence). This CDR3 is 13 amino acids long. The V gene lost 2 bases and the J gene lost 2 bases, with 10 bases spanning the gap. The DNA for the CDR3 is TGCAGTGCTAGATTCCAGGAGCCCTACGAGCAGTACTTC. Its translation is CSARFQEPYEQYF.

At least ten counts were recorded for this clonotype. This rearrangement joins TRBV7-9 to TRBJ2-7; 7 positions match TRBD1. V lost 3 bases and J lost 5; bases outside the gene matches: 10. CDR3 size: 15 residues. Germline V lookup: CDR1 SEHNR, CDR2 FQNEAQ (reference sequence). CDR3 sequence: CASSFLGGQVDEQYF. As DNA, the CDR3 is TGTGCCAGCAGCTTTCTTGGCGGACAGGTTGACGAGCAGTACTTC. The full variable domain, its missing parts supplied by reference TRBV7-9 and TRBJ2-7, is DTGVSQNPRHKITKRGQNVTFRCDPISEHNRLYWYRQTLGQGPEFLTYFQNEAQLEKSRLLSDRFSAERPKGSFSTLEIQRTEQGDSAMYLCASSFLGGQVDEQYFGPGTRLTVT.

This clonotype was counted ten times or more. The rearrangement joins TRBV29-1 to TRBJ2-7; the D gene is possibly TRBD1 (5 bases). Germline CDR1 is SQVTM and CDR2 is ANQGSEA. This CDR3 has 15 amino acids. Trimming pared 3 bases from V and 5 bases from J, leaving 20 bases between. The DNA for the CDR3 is TGCAGCGTTGAGATCGGGCGGACGGACATCGACGAGCAGTACTTC. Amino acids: CSVEIGRTDIDEQYF.

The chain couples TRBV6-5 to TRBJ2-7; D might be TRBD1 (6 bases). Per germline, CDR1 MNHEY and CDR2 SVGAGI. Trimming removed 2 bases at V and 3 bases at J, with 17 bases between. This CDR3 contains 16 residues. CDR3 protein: CASSYVWRTEYYEQYF. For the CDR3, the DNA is TGTGCCAGCAGTTACGTGTGGAGGACAGAATACTACGAGCAGTACTTC.

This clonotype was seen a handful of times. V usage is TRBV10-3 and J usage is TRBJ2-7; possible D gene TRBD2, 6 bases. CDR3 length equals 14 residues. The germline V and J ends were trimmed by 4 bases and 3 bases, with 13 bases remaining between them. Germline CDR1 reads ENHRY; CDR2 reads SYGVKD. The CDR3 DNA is TGTGCCATCAGTGGGAGGAGGGAGAGCTACGAGCAGTACTTC. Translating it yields CAISGRRESYEQYF.

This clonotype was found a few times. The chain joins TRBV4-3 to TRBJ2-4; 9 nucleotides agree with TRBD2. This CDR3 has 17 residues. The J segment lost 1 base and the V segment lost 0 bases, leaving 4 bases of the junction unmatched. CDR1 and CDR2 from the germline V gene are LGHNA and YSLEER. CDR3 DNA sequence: TGCGCCAGCAGCCAAGATCTAGCGGGAACTGCCAAAAACATTCAGTACTTC. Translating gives CASSQDLAGTAKNIQYF.

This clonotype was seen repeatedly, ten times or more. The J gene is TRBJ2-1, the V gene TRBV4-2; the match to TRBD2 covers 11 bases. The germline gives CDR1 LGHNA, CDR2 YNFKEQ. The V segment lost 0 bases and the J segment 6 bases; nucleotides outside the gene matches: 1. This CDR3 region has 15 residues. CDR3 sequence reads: CASSQDSGGANEQFF. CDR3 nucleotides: TGTGCCAGCAGCCAAGATAGCGGGGGGGCCAATGAGCAGTTCTTC.